This TCR beta chain was identified in a study of CD8 T cells in Susac syndrome. To note about this clonotype: Its target is not known.

Sequencing of TCR beta drew on CD8+ and CD4+ T cells from blood. The multiple sclerosis controls consisted of treatment-naive patients with relapsing-remitting disease, either stable or active. Trimming took 5 bases from V and 7 from J, leaving 18 bases between them. The CDR3 spans 15 residues. The V gene's germline CDR1 is MGHRA and CDR2 YSYEKL. General study points: It was acknowledged by the study that relatively few individuals were included in its TCR sequencing and HLA analysis.

Random hexamers served to reverse transcribe roughly 0.5 to 1 ug RNA. The method of amplification for TCR beta CDR3 was immunoSEQ multiplex PCR, covering 54 Vbeta and 13 Jbeta. TCRdb redid the calling of the immunoSEQ multiplex PCR reads with MiXCR, one entry per CDR3 protein. Here the sample spans fewer than 150,000 distinct CDR3 sequences, approximately 90% being singletons. The genes are TRBV4-1 and TRBJ2-1; D possibly corresponds to TRBD2 (5 bases). Sequenced material: CD8+ T cells from PBMCs. The sequence was collected from a human donor with multiple sclerosis. The CDR3 bases are TGCGCCAGCAGCTCGGAAATAGGACTCCAGAATGAGCAGTTCTTC. Protein sequence: CASSSEIGLQNEQFF.